This T cell receptor (beta chain) is drawn from a study of T-cell reconstitution after alpha-beta-depleted transplantation in children. This clonotype was observed a few times. Its antigen is not identified. V lost 4 bases and J lost 3; bases outside the gene matches: 12. CDR1 is SEHNR, CDR2 FQNEAQ, per germline (reference sequence). The CDR3 sequence is 16 residues long. TCRbeta library construction was performed incorporating unique molecular identifiers. TCRdb reprocessed the PCR reads with MiXCR, giving one entry per CDR3 protein. The sample yields about 830,000 distinct CDR3 sequences, about 15% seen once. Study conclusions and caveats: After transplant, at about two months, alpha-beta T cells were reportedly derived from several hundred expanded graft clones. Surviving recipient T cells and thymic progenitors accounted for the high day-60 TCRbeta diversity observed in some patients. Hyperexpanded clones declined; after one year, newly produced T cells mostly supplied diversity.

Sample: PBMCs, mostly from graft donor cells, taken 360 days after TCRalphabeta/CD19-depleted stem cell transplant. This chain uses TRBV7-9 with TRBJ2-7; 7 bases are a match to TRBD2. The clonotype originates from a male patient aged 10 to 17 who had a stem cell transplant for acute lymphoblastic leukemia, so the T cells may come from the graft donor. CDR3 nucleotides: TGTGCCAGCAGCTCGCGGGTCGGGACTATAGACTACGAGCAGTACTTC. Amino acids: CASSSRVGTIDYEQYF. Drawing the rest from reference TRBV7-9 and TRBJ2-7, the complete variable domain is DTGVSQNPRHKITKRGQNVTFRCDPISEHNRLYWYRQTLGQGPEFLTYFQNEAQLEKSRLLSDRFSAERPKGSFSTLEIQRTEQGDSAMYLCASSSRVGTIDYEQYFGPGTRLTVT.